Sequencing of this T cell receptor beta chain was carried out in a study of T cell responses to AZD1222 COVID-19 vaccine. Study-level background: Pooling covered second doses at about 4 or about 12 weeks.

Details on this clone: Its target is not known.

Study-wide findings and caveats: The study found Spike-specific TCR breadth and depth rose after two AZD1222 doses. White British ancestry dominated among donors, who included more females, and clonal diversity was possibly underestimated.

Profiled with immunoSEQ multiplex PCR; TCRdb holds only in-frame clones, not every one. The sample lists more than 100,000 clones, 91% seen once, with about 50% in the top ten. The clonotype originates from an adult in good health. The starting material was peripheral blood, obtained on day 0 of AZD1222 vaccination.

The DNA for the CDR3 is TGCGCCAGCAGCTTGGCCAGGACTAGCGGGACCCTCTACGAGCAGTACTTC. It translates to CASSLARTSGTLYEQYF. This chain connects TRBV5-1 to TRBJ2-7; 12 bases match TRBD2. Germline CDR1 is SGHRS and CDR2 is YFSETQ. J lost 3 bases, V lost 0 bases, and 7 bases had no gene match. The length of the CDR3 is 17 residues.